Following are 8 T cell receptor beta chains from one sample sequenced in a study of cytomegalovirus exposure and HLA in healthy donors. PCR involved 60 Vbeta and 13 Jbeta primers. TCRdb keeps only in-frame clones here, not all; method: immunoSEQ multiplex PCR. The sample holds roughly 130,000 clones; over 60% are singletons and the top ten take roughly 1.3%. The specimen sequenced was PBMCs. The source of these receptors is a male donor in good health and CMV-seropositive.

V is TRBV5-1 and J is TRBJ1-2, with 7 bases matching TRBD1. The CDR3 is 14 residues long. Germline trimming cut 4 bases from V and 6 bases from J; bases unmatched to any gene: 9. Germline CDR1 reads SGHRS; CDR2 reads YFSETQ. This CDR3 reads CASSRLQGGHGYTF. The CDR3 DNA sequence: TGCGCCAGCAGCCGGCTCCAGGGGGGACATGGCTACACCTTC. The full variable domain, in which reference TRBV5-1 and TRBJ1-2 provide the parts outside the CDR3, is KAGVTQTPRYLIKTRGQQVTLSCSPISGHRSVSWYQQTPGQGLQFLFEYFSETQRNKGNFPGRFSGRQFSNSRSEMNVSTLELGDSALYLCASSRLQGGHGYTFGSGTRLTVV.

The sample holds one count of this clone. The chain employs TRBV5-1 and TRBJ2-1; D possibly corresponds to TRBD1 (6 bases). This CDR3 is 15 amino acids long. V lost 2 bases and J lost 5, with 14 bases in between. The germline gives CDR1 SGHRS, CDR2 YFSETQ. CDR3 in DNA: TGCGCCAGCAGCTTAGTCGGGACACCCGACAATGAGCAGTTCTTC. Its translation: CASSLVGTPDNEQFF. The full variable domain, with the rest looked up from reference TRBV5-1 and TRBJ2-1, is KAGVTQTPRYLIKTRGQQVTLSCSPISGHRSVSWYQQTPGQGLQFLFEYFSETQRNKGNFPGRFSGRQFSNSRSEMNVSTLELGDSALYLCASSLVGTPDNEQFFGPGTRLTVL.

Here the CDR3 DNA reads TGCAGCGTTGTTCTAGCGGAGGGCTACGAGCAGTACTTC. It is translated as CSVVLAEGYEQYF. The chain combines TRBV29-1 with TRBJ2-7; 7 bases line up with TRBD2. The CDR3 spans 13 residues. Germline lookup yields CDR1 SQVTM and CDR2 ANQGSEA. J was trimmed by 3 bases and V by 4 bases; bases with no gene match: 6.

The gene calls are TRBV19 and TRBJ1-2; D remains ambiguous. The CDR3 is 13 amino acids. Between the trimmed V and J ends, which lost 11 bases and 2 bases, there was a span of 15 bases. CDR1 is LNHDA, CDR2 SQIVND, per germline (reference sequence). The CDR3 loop reads CASQLTRNYGYTF. The CDR3 DNA reads TGTGCCTCTCAATTGACAAGGAACTATGGCTACACCTTC.

Here the CDR3 reads CASSSGLQGRRGYTF. DNA of the CDR3: TGTGCCAGCAGTTCCGGCCTACAGGGTCGGCGTGGCTACACCTTC. The chain is built from TRBV28 and TRBJ1-2; tentatively, D is TRBD1 (6 bases). Germline V gene data show CDR1 as MDHEN and CDR2 as SYDVKM. The V gene lost 4 bases and the J gene lost 7 bases, with 19 bases spanning the gap. CDR3 length: 15 residues.

V usage is TRBV7-9 and J usage is TRBJ2-1, with 10 bases that match TRBD2. The germline V gene encodes CDR1 SEHNR and CDR2 FQNEAQ (reference sequence). Trimming at V came to 5 bases and at J to 0 bases, leaving 10 bases not matched to a gene. The CDR3 is 18 residues long. In DNA, the CDR3 is TGTGCCAGCAGCCCAGCACGACTAGCGGGCCTCTCCTACAATGAGCAGTTCTTC. Its translation is CASSPARLAGLSYNEQFF.

The DNA of the CDR3 is TGCGCCAGCACTAGCGGCACAGATACGCAGTATTTT. Its protein is CASTSGTDTQYF. The chain is built from TRBV5-1 and TRBJ2-3, with TRBD2 as a possible D gene (6 bases). Trimming took 6 bases from V and 1 from J, leaving 6 bases between them. This CDR3 has 12 amino acids. Germline loops: CDR1 SGHRS, CDR2 YFSETQ.

This clone was found once. CDR3 bases: TGTGCCAGTAGTACCGACGGACTCAATCAGCCCCAGCATTTT. Translation gives CASSTDGLNQPQHF. The chain carries TRBV19 and TRBJ1-5, with D hard to call. CDR3 length equals 14 residues. Trimming left V 4 bases short and J 3 bases short, with 10 bases between. CDR1 and CDR2 from the germline V gene are LNHDA and SQIVND (reference sequence).